The rows below give T cell receptor beta chains drawn from one sample of a study of blood T cell repertoires in COVID-19. Clones were read by immunoSEQ multiplex PCR, and TCRdb kept only the in-frame ones, dropping some. The repertoire holds 250,000 to 300,000 clones, with roughly 89% as singletons. The specimen was PBMCs or T cells enriched from blood (not recorded which). The receptors come from a woman in her 40s who had recovered from COVID-19. CDR3s include the opening cysteine and the closing phenylalanine or tryptophan. A D gene is named only where the DNA matches it firmly. Size tells how often a clone was seen (once, few, many) or the class of an expanded clone, and some rows leave it out.

j_call clone_size v_call cdr3_length d_call cdr3_nt cdr3_aa
TRBJ1-6 - TRBV19 14 TRBD1 TGTGCCAGTACCCGAGACAGGGGATTTTCACCCCTCCACTTT CASTRDRGFSPLHF
TRBJ2-3 - TRBV5-4 15 - TGTGCCAGCAGCGGCACTAGCCCAAGTGAGGATACGCAGTATTTT CASSGTSPSEDTQYF
TRBJ1-3 - TRBV7-9 16 - TGTGCCAGCAGCCCAGCTGGTGGGGGCCTATTGAACACCATATATTTT CASSPAGGGLLNTIYF
TRBJ1-2 - TRBV11-2 18 TRBD1 TGTGCCAGCAGCTCTATAAGGGACAGGTCCCGAATTAACTATGGCTACACCTTC CASSSIRDRSRINYGYTF
TRBJ2-3 - TRBV7-9 17 TRBD1 TGTGCCAGCAGCTTAGCTTCGGGACAGGGATACACAGATACGCAGTATTTT CASSLASGQGYTDTQYF
TRBJ2-7 - TRBV3-1/TRBV3-2 14 TRBD1 TGTGCCAGCAGCCCGGGACAGGCAACCTACGAGCAGTACTTC CASSPGQATYEQYF
TRBJ1-4 - TRBV27 13 - TGTGCCAGCAGGACAGTGGGGGGTGAAAAACTGTTTTTT CASRTVGGEKLFF
TRBJ2-1 - TRBV4-1 16 TRBD2 TGCGCCAGCAGCCACTACCCTAGCGGGAGTTACAATGAGCAGTTCTTC CASSHYPSGSYNEQFF
TRBJ2-1 - TRBV29-1 14 TRBD2 TGCAGCGTTGGGGGGACTATTCTCTACAATGAGCAGTTCTTC CSVGGTILYNEQFF
TRBJ2-6 - TRBV2 14 - TGTGCCAGCAGTGACAGGGCTGGGGCCAACGTCCTGACTTTC CASSDRAGANVLTF
TRBJ2-7 few TRBV25-1 17 - TGTGCCAGCAGCCGTAAGGTGCGGCGAGGCTTGTCCTACGAGCAGTACTTC CASSRKVRRGLSYEQYF
TRBJ1-1 - TRBV5-5 16 TRBD1 TGTGCCAGCAGCTTGGCGGACAGGGCCCTGGGAACTGAAGCTTTCTTT CASSLADRALGTEAFF
TRBJ2-7 few TRBV18 13 - TGTGCCAGCTCACCGGGCGGTGGGGGGGAGCAGTACTTC CASSPGGGGEQYF
TRBJ2-1 - TRBV18 16 - TGTGCCAGCTCACCACGGAGGGAACGGACCTACAATGAGCAGTTCTTC CASSPRRERTYNEQFF
TRBJ2-2 - TRBV10-3 16 TRBD1 TGTGCCATCAGTGACACGGGACAGGGGAACACCGGGGAGCTGTTTTTT CAISDTGQGNTGELFF
TRBJ1-6 - TRBV25-1 15 - TGTGCCAGCAGTGAATTCCAGGGTCATAATTCACCCCTCCACTTT CASSEFQGHNSPLHF
TRBJ1-1 - TRBV19 12 - TGTGCCAGTAGCCTAGGGGCAAGGACGGCTTTCTTT CASSLGARTAFF